These 12 T cell receptor beta chains were sequenced from one sample in a study of T cells in Graves' hyperthyroidism and ophthalmopathy. TCR beta CDR3 sequences were amplified from RNA transcripts. A first-round RT-PCR of the TCR CDR3 used the HTBI primer set. MiXCR, run by TCRdb on the multiplex PCR reads, gives a single entry per CDR3 protein. The sample shows roughly 420,000 distinct CDR3 sequences, around a sixth of them seen only once. Sequencing was carried out using blood. These receptors were taken from a woman between 18 and 29 years old with Graves' hyperthyroidism.

A few counts support this clonotype. The V gene is TRBV20-1, the J gene TRBJ1-6; perhaps TRBD1 as D (5 bases). From germline, CDR1 is DFQATT and CDR2 SNEGSKA (reference sequence). The CDR3 is 14 residues long. V dropped 1 base and J dropped 8 bases, with 12 bases sitting between them. CDR3 sequence reads: CSARVPGPHSPLHF. The DNA of the CDR3 is TGCAGTGCTAGAGTTCCGGGACCGCATTCACCCCTCCACTTT.

In this sample, this clonotype turned up a few times. This chain uses TRBV6-1 with TRBJ2-3; 16 bases are shared with TRBD2. The J segment lost 7 bases and the V segment lost 6 bases, leaving 22 bases of the junction unmatched. The CDR3 has 21 residues. Looked up from germline, CDR1 is MNHNS and CDR2 is SASEGT. This chain's CDR3 is CASSSTLQTPGLAGGPYTQYF. The CDR3 DNA reads TGTGCCAGCAGCTCTACTTTACAAACCCCGGGACTAGCGGGGGGGCCATATACGCAGTATTTT.

The CDR3, as DNA: TGTGCCAGCAGCACTAGCGGGAGGGCGGGAAATGAGCAGTTCTTC. This sequence encodes CASSTSGRAGNEQFF. The chain is built from TRBV7-8 and TRBJ2-1; 13 bases match TRBD2. The CDR3 is 15 residues long. Germline CDR1 reads SGHVS; CDR2 reads FQNEAQ. After removal of 5 bases from V and 7 bases from J, the junction contained 5 bases not matched to a gene.

This clonotype was recorded many times. The CDR3 region has the DNA TGCGCCAGCAGCTTGGAGGGACAGGGGGCCCGACCAGACAATGAGCAGTTCTTC. Translating gives CASSLEGQGARPDNEQFF. This rearrangement joins TRBV5-1 to TRBJ2-1, with 12 positions matching TRBD1. This CDR3 has 18 amino acids. CDR1 and CDR2 (germline): SGHRS, YFSETQ. Unmatched junction bases numbered 9, after V lost 0 bases and J lost 5 bases.

As concerns this clonotype: Compared with germline, one end of the junction differs, possibly owing to a read error. The rearrangement links TRBV5-6 to TRBJ2-7, with 9 bases aligning to TRBD1. The CDR3 has 14 residues. Germline V gives CDR1 SGHDT, CDR2 YYEEEE. The CDR3 coding sequence is TGTGCCAGCAGCTTCCGGGACAGGGAGCTATCGACAGACTTC. Protein: CASSFRDRELSTDF.

The chain employs TRBV7-9 and TRBJ2-7; either TRBD1 or TRBD2 may fit D (5 bases each). Germline values: CDR1 SEHNR, CDR2 FQNEAQ (reference sequence). V was trimmed by 1 base and J by 3 bases, leaving 13 bases between them. This CDR3 comprises 15 residues. The CDR3 region has the DNA TGTGCCAGCAGCTTAGGGGACGGCGGACTCTACGAGCAGTACTTC. Protein: CASSLGDGGLYEQYF.

This clonotype was observed at least ten times. V is TRBV20-1 and J is TRBJ2-3; D remains ambiguous. CDR1 is DFQATT, CDR2 SNEGSKA, per germline (reference sequence). Trimming took off 1 base at V and 1 base at J, with 12 bases between the two ends. The CDR3 is made up of 15 amino acids. The CDR3 loop is CSARGLGRGTDTQYF. The CDR3 bases are TGCAGTGCTAGAGGCCTCGGACGGGGCACAGATACGCAGTATTTT.

The sample holds many counts of this clonotype. J is TRBJ1-2 and V is TRBV3-1, with D unclear. CDR3 length: 14 amino acids. The V gene's germline CDR1 is LGHDT and CDR2 YNNKEL (reference sequence). V was clipped by 0 bases and J by 4 bases, with 9 bases between them. CDR3 loop: CASSQDWTSYGYTF. The CDR3 DNA is TGTGCCAGCAGCCAAGATTGGACGTCCTATGGCTACACCTTC.

This clonotype occurred many times. The chain links TRBV2 to TRBJ1-4; the D gene is possibly TRBD1 (5 bases). V was shortened by 8 bases and J by 3 bases, with 16 bases between the two germline ends. The CDR3 is made up of 15 amino acids. CDR1 SNHLY and CDR2 FYNNEI come from the germline V gene. The CDR3 DNA sequence: TGTGCCAGCCGGGGGACCTTGGCGGCTAATGAAAAACTGTTTTTT. Amino acid sequence: CASRGTLAANEKLFF. The full variable domain, rest sourced from reference TRBV2 and TRBJ1-4, is EPEVTQTPSHQVTQMGQEVILRCVPISNHLYFYWYRQILGQKVEFLVSFYNNEISEKSEIFDDQFSVERPDGSNFTLKIRSTKLEDSAMYFCASRGTLAANEKLFFGSGTQLSVL.

This clonotype was detected many times. This chain connects TRBV7-2 to TRBJ2-1, with no clear D. V was pared by 1 base and J by 5 bases, with 12 bases between. Germline assignment: CDR1 SGHTA and CDR2 FQGNSA. This CDR3 has 15 residues. The CDR3 here is CASSLGGRSNNEQFF. CDR3 bases: TGTGCCAGCAGCTTAGGTGGAAGAAGCAACAATGAGCAGTTCTTC.

This clonotype was observed many times. The CDR3 loop is CASSLSGGAGEQFF. CDR3 nucleotides: TGTGCCAGCAGCTTAAGCGGGGGGGCAGGTGAGCAGTTCTTC. The genes are TRBV11-2 and TRBJ2-1, with 10 bases lining up with TRBD2. The CDR3 consists of 14 residues. Germline V gives CDR1 SGHAT, CDR2 FQNNGV. J gave up 9 bases and V 2 bases, and 4 bases lay outside the gene matches.

This clonotype was detected a few times. The chain joins TRBV6-2 or TRBV6-3 to TRBJ2-2, with 9 bases lining up with TRBD2. The CDR3 runs 16 residues. With V trimmed by 6 bases and J by 3 bases, 8 bases remained unmatched. Germline CDR1 and CDR2: MNHEY and SVGEGT. The CDR3 reads CASSLIAGAYTGELFF. In nucleotides, the CDR3 is TGTGCCAGCAGCCTAATAGCGGGGGCTTACACCGGGGAGCTGTTTTTT.